This record covers a single TCR beta chain. The antigen is undetermined. This entry comes from a study of a mutant IDH1 vaccine in newly diagnosed glioma. Study-wide context: Patients received vaccination from 4-6 weeks after radiotherapy alone, or with temozolomide cycles.

The CDR3 covers 12 residues. Germline V gene data show CDR1 as MNHEY and CDR2 as SMNVEV (reference sequence). Trimming took off 3 bases at V and 6 bases at J, with 5 bases between the two ends. Method: immunoSEQ multiplex PCR; TCRdb's copy keeps in-frame clones and lacks some. Seen here are some 46,000 clones, 92% observed once, and the top ten hold roughly 2.3%. Time point specified: week 35, safety follow-up. Doses comprised 300 ug of mutant IDH1 20-mer peptide each, plus topical imiquimod. Material: PBMCs, obtained from a glioma patient whose treatment included an IDH1 peptide vaccine. The sequence derives from a man over 45 with glioma. The chain combines TRBV27 with TRBJ2-2, with unresolved D. The CDR3 spells CASSLISGELFF. The CDR3 nucleotides are TGTGCCAGCAGTTTGATTTCCGGGGAGCTGTTTTTT.